This T cell receptor beta chain was sequenced during a study of CD8+ T cells in alopecia areata. Across the whole study: Treated patients received oral tofacitinib, 5 to 10 mg twice daily. Patients remained on tofacitinib for 6 to 18 months and then went 6 months without it.

In each case, RNA was isolated and then reverse transcribed into cDNA as the sequencing template. TCRdb keeps only in-frame clones here, not all; method: immunoSEQ multiplex PCR. The sample carries 200,000 to 250,000 clones, around 67% recorded once. The table lists this clone with a few counts. Its antigen is undetermined. Study findings and constraints: Affected lesional scalp, above all in alopecia totalis/universalis, was more clonal than normal scalp. Researchers reported that TCR sharing among patients proved less clear than in mice, possibly HLA-linked.

This sequence originates from a human donor with alopecia areata. The sequenced sample was CD4+ T cells sorted from blood, obtained at week 0.

The CDR3 nucleotides are TGTGCCAGCAGTTTGTTTTATAGGGGAGGGTCACCCCTCCACTTT. Protein product: CASSLFYRGGSPLHF. The rearrangement joins TRBV27 to TRBJ1-6; possibly TRBD1 for D (5 bases). The V end lost 3 bases, the J end lost 10 bases, and 16 bases lay between the germline ends. CDR1 and CDR2 from the germline V gene are MNHEY and SMNVEV (reference sequence). CDR3 length equals 15 residues.